What follows is one TCR beta chain and its context. Its antigen remains unknown. The sample originates from a study of CD8 T cells in ankylosing spondylitis. Notes on the study in general: There were earlier reports of some motif variants in reactive arthritis synovial fluid and blood. Made up of under ten highly homologous variants, a TCR beta motif appeared characteristic of ankylosing spondylitis blood. Within matched ankylosing spondylitis synovial fluid, disease-linked clones were reportedly significantly enriched.

Making use of molecular barcodes, quantitative 5'-RACE generated TCR beta libraries. TCRdb reprocessed the 5' RACE reads via MiXCR and lists one record per CDR3 protein. The table has about 800,000 distinct CDR3 sequences, over 9.5% seen once; the top ten hold roughly 0.51%. Germline V gives CDR1 SQVTM, CDR2 ANQGSEA. The CDR3 is 11 amino acids. V gave up 7 bases and J gave up 5 bases, with 11 bases separating them. The origin of this receptor is a male donor with ankylosing spondylitis. V and J are TRBV29-1 and TRBJ2-5; tentative D call: TRBD2 (6 bases). The material sequenced was blood, either unsorted or a sorted T cell fraction (not recorded which). The CDR3 reads CSAGGSETQYF. CDR3 nucleotides: TGCAGCGCAGGAGGGAGTGAGACCCAGTACTTC.